The source of this T cell receptor beta chain is a study of cytomegalovirus exposure and HLA in healthy donors. PCR used 60 Vbeta primers and 13 Jbeta primers. This table comes from immunoSEQ multiplex PCR, and its TCRdb copy is limited to in-frame clones, with some not included. The data hold about 97,000 clones, with 76% observed a single time. Study findings and constraints: When the data were analyzed later, several of the most significant clusters appeared to be linked to common viral pathogens. Fewer N-insertions than the roughly 630-donor mean were reportedly shown by an Asian-associated ancestry cluster in a later analysis.

CDR1 and CDR2 from the germline V gene are WNHNN and SYGVQD (reference sequence). This CDR3 has 16 residues. V was pared by 3 bases and J by 7 bases, with 11 bases of the junction left unmatched. With regard to this clone: As yet, its antigen is unknown.

Sequencing input: PBMCs. The chain joins TRBV10-1 to TRBJ2-1, with TRBD2 identical over 8 bases. The receptor's source is a man in his forties in good health and CMV-seronegative. The CDR3 DNA reads TGCGCCAGCAGTGATATAGCCGGGGGGGGCCGGAATGAGCAGTTCTTC. Its translation: CASSDIAGGGRNEQFF.